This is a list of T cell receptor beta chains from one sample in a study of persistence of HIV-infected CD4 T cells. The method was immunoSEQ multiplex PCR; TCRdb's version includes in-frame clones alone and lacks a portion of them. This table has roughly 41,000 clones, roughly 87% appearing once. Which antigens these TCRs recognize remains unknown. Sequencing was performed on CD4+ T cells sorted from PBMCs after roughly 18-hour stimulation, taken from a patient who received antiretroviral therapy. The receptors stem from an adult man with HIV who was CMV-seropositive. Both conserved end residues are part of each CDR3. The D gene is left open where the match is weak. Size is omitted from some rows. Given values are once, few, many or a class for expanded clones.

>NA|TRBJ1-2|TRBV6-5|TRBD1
TGTGCCAGCAGGGGGGACAGGGAGGTGTATGGCTACACCTTC
CASRGDREVYGYTF
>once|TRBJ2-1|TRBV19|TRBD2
TGTGCCAGTAGTATCTCCGGGACTAGCGGGATAAACAATGAGCAGTTCTTC
CASSISGTSGINNEQFF
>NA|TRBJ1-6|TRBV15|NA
TGTGCCACCAGCAGACCACCAGGGACGGGAGGCTCACCCCTCCACTTT
CATSRPPGTGGSPLHF
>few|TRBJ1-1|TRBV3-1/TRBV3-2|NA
TGTGCCAGCAGCCATGGGGATCGAGGCGGAGCTTTCTTT
CASSHGDRGGAFF
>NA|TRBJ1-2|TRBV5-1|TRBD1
TGCGCCAGCAGCTTCGGTCTCAGAGGGACAGCAACCAACTATGGCTACACCTTC
CASSFGLRGTATNYGYTF
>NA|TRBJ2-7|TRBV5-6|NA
TGTGCCAGCAGCCTGCCCCCGGGACCCTCCTACGAGCAGTACTTC
CASSLPPGPSYEQYF
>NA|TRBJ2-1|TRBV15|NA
TGTGCCACGACCAGATCCTACAATGAGCAGTTCTTC
CATTRSYNEQFF
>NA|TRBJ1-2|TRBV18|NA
TGTGCCAGCTCCCCTTCGGGGGGGAGGGCAGCCTATGGCTACACCTTC
CASSPSGGRAAYGYTF
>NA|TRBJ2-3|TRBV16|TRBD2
TGTGCCAGCAAGACTAGCGGGCCGGATACGCAGTATTTT
CASKTSGPDTQYF
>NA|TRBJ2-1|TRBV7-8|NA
TGTGCCAGCAGCCCTGTTTCTAATGAGCAGTTCTTC
CASSPVSNEQFF
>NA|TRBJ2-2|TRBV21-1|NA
TGTGCCAGTCAGTGGGTAGTGATAACAGGACAGGGAAACACCGGGGAGCTGTTTTTT
CASQWVVITGQGNTGELFF
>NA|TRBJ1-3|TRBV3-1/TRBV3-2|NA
TGTGCCAGCAGCCCCTACTCCTCGAGAGTCTCTGGAAACACCATATATTTT
CASSPYSSRVSGNTIYF
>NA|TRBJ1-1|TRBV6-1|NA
TGTGCCAGCAGTGAAGTATGGCAGCCCAACACTGAAGCTTTCTTT
CASSEVWQPNTEAFF
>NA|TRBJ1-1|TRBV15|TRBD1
TGTGCCACCAGCAGAGAAGCCCACAGGGGGTTAAACACTGAAGCTTTCTTT
CATSREAHRGLNTEAFF
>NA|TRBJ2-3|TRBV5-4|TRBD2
TGTGCCAGCAGCTTGGAAAAAATAGCGGGGGGAAGAACAGATACGCAGTATTTT
CASSLEKIAGGRTDTQYF
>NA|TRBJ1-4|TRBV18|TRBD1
TGTGCCAGCTCACTTACCGGGACAGGGGATAATGAAAAACTGTTTTTT
CASSLTGTGDNEKLFF
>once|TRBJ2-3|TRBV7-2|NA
TGTGCCAGCAGCTTAGCGATTAAGGTCACGCAGTATTTT
CASSLAIKVTQYF
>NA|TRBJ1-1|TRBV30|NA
TGTGCCTGGAGTGTACTGCGGGAGAACACTGAAGCTTTCTTT
CAWSVLRENTEAFF
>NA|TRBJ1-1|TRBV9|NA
TGTGCCAGCAGCGAGCAGGGAAACACTGAAGCTTTCTTT
CASSEQGNTEAFF
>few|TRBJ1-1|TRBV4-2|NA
TGTGCCAGCAGCCAAGATGGGGGGCAGGGATTTGACACTGAAGCTTTCTTT
CASSQDGGQGFDTEAFF
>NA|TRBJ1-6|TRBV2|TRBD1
TGTGCCGACAAAAGACAGGGTTATAATTCACCCCTCCACTTT
CADKRQGYNSPLHF
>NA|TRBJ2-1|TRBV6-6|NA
TGTGCCAGCAGTCTCCAGGGCGGGACCTACAATGAGCAGTTCTTC
CASSLQGGTYNEQFF
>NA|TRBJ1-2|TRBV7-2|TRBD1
TGTGCCAGCAGCTTAGGACAGGGCGGCTACACCTTC
CASSLGQGGYTF
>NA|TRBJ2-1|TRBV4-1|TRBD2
TGCGCCAGCAGCCAAGAAAAAGGGGTTGGCGGGAGGGCCACCCACAATGAGCAGTTCTTC
CASSQEKGVGGRATHNEQFF
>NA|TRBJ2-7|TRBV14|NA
TGTGCCAGCAGCCAAGATTTTGGCTACGAGCAGTACTTC
CASSQDFGYEQYF
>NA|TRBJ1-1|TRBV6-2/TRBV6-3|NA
TGTGCCAGCAGTTACCCTACGGACAAGCTGAACACTGAAGCTTTCTTT
CASSYPTDKLNTEAFF
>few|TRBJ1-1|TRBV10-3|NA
TGTGCCACCGTCCCGGGGAGTGATAACACTGAAGCTTTCTTT
CATVPGSDNTEAFF
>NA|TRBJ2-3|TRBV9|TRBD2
TGTGCCAGCAGCGTAGAGGGTAGCGGGAGGTCAGATACGCAGTATTTT
CASSVEGSGRSDTQYF
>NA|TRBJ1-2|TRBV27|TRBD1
TGTGCCAGCAGCCAAAGACAGGGGCGAGATGGCTACACCTTC
CASSQRQGRDGYTF
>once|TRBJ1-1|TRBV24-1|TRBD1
TGTGCCACCAGTGCTACTGCTTGGACAGGCCTGTATGAAGCTTTCTTT
CATSATAWTGLYEAFF
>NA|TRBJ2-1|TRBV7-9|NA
TGTGCCAGCAGCCAAGTCAGGGTCAATGAGCAGTTCTTC
CASSQVRVNEQFF
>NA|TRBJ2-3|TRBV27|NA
TGTGCCAGCACCTTTAGGGGGGGTGGCAATACGCAGTATTTT
CASTFRGGGNTQYF
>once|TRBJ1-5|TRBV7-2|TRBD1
TGTGCCAGCAGCCCCTGGGCAGGGGGTGGGCAGCCCCAGCATTTT
CASSPWAGGGQPQHF